The 32 T cell receptor beta chains below were found in one sample sequenced in a study of blood T cell repertoires in COVID-19. Assay: immunoSEQ multiplex PCR; the TCRdb copy retains only in-frame clones and omits some. The data hold 60,000 to 80,000 clones, with around 86% observed a single time. The sequencing sample was made of peripheral blood. These TCRs come from a woman older than 75 with acute or convalescent COVID-19.

This clone has only one observation. The chain has TRBV3-1 (or the pseudogene TRBV3-2) and TRBJ1-3, with 9 nucleotides matching TRBD1. The germline V gene has CDR1 LGHDT and CDR2 YNNKEL (reference sequence). CDR3 size: 15 residues. V gave up 3 bases and J gave up 5 bases; unmatched junction bases: 5. Here the CDR3 DNA reads TGTGCCAGCAGCCAGGGACAGGGCATTAGAAACACCATATATTTT. Translation gives CASSQGQGIRNTIYF.

The V and J genes are TRBV28 and TRBJ2-1, with D maybe TRBD2 (6 bases). V lost 10 bases and J lost 10, with 17 bases in between. CDR3 length: 12 residues. Per germline, CDR1 MDHEN and CDR2 SYDVKM. CDR3 nucleotides: TGTGCCACCACTCGGGAGTTAGCGGAGCAGTTCTTC. This codes for CATTRELAEQFF. The variable domain in full, with the rest retrieved from reference TRBV28 and TRBJ2-1, is DVKVTQSSRYLVKRTGEKVFLECVQDMDHENMFWYRQDPGLGLRLIYFSYDVKMKEKGDIPEGYSVSREKKERFSLILESASTNQTSMYLCATTRELAEQFFGPGTRLTVL.

The chain links TRBV6-5 to TRBJ1-2; TRBD1 matches at 11 bases. From germline, CDR1 is MNHEY and CDR2 SVGAGI. V shed 6 bases and J 8 bases; nucleotides not matched to a gene: 11. The CDR3 contains 15 residues. CDR3 region: CASSPAGQGANGYTF. CDR3 coding DNA: TGTGCCAGCAGCCCAGCTGGACAGGGGGCGAACGGCTACACCTTC.

The chain has TRBV3-1 (or the pseudogene TRBV3-2) and TRBJ1-5, with 8 nucleotides matching TRBD1. Losses at the gene ends were 4 bases for V and 11 bases for J; bases not matched to a gene: 4. The CDR3 has 12 amino acids. In germline, CDR1 is LGHDT, CDR2 YNNKEL (reference sequence). This CDR3 is CASSRRTGTQHF. The CDR3 DNA sequence: TGTGCCAGCAGCCGCCGGACAGGGACCCAGCATTTT.

The CDR3 bases are TGTGCCAGCAGTTCCGGGACATCGGATACTTATGGCTACACCTTC. Amino acid sequence: CASSSGTSDTYGYTF. V usage is TRBV5-5 and J usage is TRBJ1-2; tentative D call: TRBD1 (6 bases). The CDR3 runs to 15 residues. Germline V gives CDR1 SGHKS, CDR2 YYEKEE (reference sequence). The ends were cut back, 5 bases at V and 5 bases at J, with 19 bases in the middle.

V gene TRBV9 combines with J gene TRBJ2-3; 7 bases map to TRBD2. CDR3 length: 13 residues. With V trimmed by 5 bases and J by 1 base, 1 base remained unmatched. Germline V gives CDR1 SGDLS, CDR2 YYNGEE. The CDR3 here is CASRAGGTDTQYF. The CDR3 DNA is TGTGCCAGCAGGGCGGGGGGCACAGATACGCAGTATTTT.

This clone was seen more than once but under ten times. The gene calls are TRBV18 and TRBJ1-1, with 9 bases aligning to TRBD1. The CDR3 covers 16 residues. Germline V gives CDR1 KGHSH, CDR2 LQKENI. V was clipped by 2 bases and J by 6 bases; unmatched bases: 10. The CDR3 region is CASSPGARTGVPEAFF. In nucleotides, the CDR3 is TGTGCCAGCTCACCAGGCGCAAGGACAGGGGTTCCTGAAGCTTTCTTT.

The chain's CDR3 is CASSPAEALSYNSPLHF. In DNA, the CDR3 is TGTGCCAGCAGCCCCGCGGAGGCCCTCTCCTATAATTCACCCCTCCACTTT. The chain employs TRBV6-2 or TRBV6-3 and TRBJ1-6, with unresolved D. The CDR3 covers 17 residues. Trimming took off 6 bases at V and 0 bases at J, with 15 bases between the two ends. Germline CDR1 reads MNHEY; CDR2 reads SVGEGT.

Concerning this clone itself: One end of the junction does not line up with germline, which may come from a read error. The V gene is TRBV4-2, the J gene TRBJ1-2; D may be TRBD1 (6 bases). This CDR3 region has 13 residues. CDR1 and CDR2 (germline): LGHNA, YNFKEQ. The CDR3 region is CASSQDKSTGQIF. CDR3 coding DNA: TGTGCCAGCAGCCAAGATAAGAGTACCGGACAGATCTTC.

V is TRBV11-2 and J is TRBJ1-2; D is unresolved. V shed 11 bases and J shed 8 bases, with 15 bases lying between them. The CDR3 extends over 11 amino acids. The germline CDR1 and CDR2 sequences are SGHAT and FQNNGV. For the CDR3, the DNA is TGTGCCGTTGGGCCAGGCAGGGGCTACACCTTC. It translates to CAVGPGRGYTF. Full variable domain (rest looked up from reference TRBV11-2 and TRBJ1-2): EAGVAQSPRYKIIEKRQSVAFWCNPISGHATLYWYQQILGQGPKLLIQFQNNGVVDDSQLPKDRFSAERLKGVDSTLKIQPAKLEDSAVYLCAVGPGRGYTFGSGTRLTVV.

V is TRBV9 and J is TRBJ1-2, with a weak D call TRBD1 (6 bases). The germline V gene has CDR1 SGDLS and CDR2 YYNGEE. The CDR3 sequence is 15 residues long. Between the trimmed V and J ends, which lost 1 base and 7 bases, there was a span of 17 bases. The CDR3 loop is CASSVHQTGNLGYTF. The CDR3 DNA is TGTGCCAGCAGCGTACACCAGACAGGAAACCTTGGCTACACCTTC.

The rearrangement links TRBV15 to TRBJ1-5; 12 bases fit TRBD1. The CDR3 has 16 amino acids. Germline loops: CDR1 LNHNV, CDR2 YYDKDF (reference sequence). The junction had 5 bases not matched to a gene; V was cut back by 1 base and J by 7 bases. The CDR3 nucleotides read TGTGCCACCAGCAGAGCCGGGACAGGGGGCCGGCAGCCCCAGCATTTT. Translated: CATSRAGTGGRQPQHF.

This clone showed up just once. The chain has TRBV7-3 and TRBJ2-5; 7 bases align to TRBD2. Germline V gene sequence: CDR1 SGHTA, CDR2 FQGTGA. The CDR3 totals 14 residues. The V segment lost 5 bases and the J segment 1 base; nucleotides outside the gene matches: 4. Here the CDR3 DNA reads TGTGCCAGCAGCAGAACTAGCGCCCAAGAGACCCAGTACTTC. Its protein product is CASSRTSAQETQYF.

The rearrangement links TRBV19 to TRBJ1-1; TRBD1 might be the D (6 bases). CDR1 and CDR2 (germline): LNHDA, SQIVND (reference sequence). CDR3 size: 14 residues. V lost 6 bases and J 5 bases, leaving 16 bases between the germline ends. The CDR3 region has the DNA TGTGCCAGTAGGAAAACCCATCAGGGGACTGAAGCTTTCTTT. Residues: CASRKTHQGTEAFF. Combining the CDR3 with reference TRBV19 and TRBJ1-1 gives the whole variable domain DGGITQSPKYLFRKEGQNVTLSCEQNLNHDAMYWYRQDPGQGLRLIYYSQIVNDFQKGDIAEGYSVSREKKESFPLTVTSAQKNPTAFYLCASRKTHQGTEAFFGQGTRLTVV.

CDR3 loop: CASSGGTFYGYTF. DNA for the CDR3: TGTGCCAGTTCAGGGGGCACATTCTATGGCTACACCTTC. The chain links TRBV2 to TRBJ1-2, with TRBD1 identical over 8 bases. This CDR3 region has 13 residues. V lost 9 bases to trimming and J lost 4 bases; unmatched junction nucleotides: 7. Germline V gene lookup returns CDR1 SNHLY and CDR2 FYNNEI.

V and J are TRBV11-2 and TRBJ1-2, with D uncertain. CDR1 SGHAT and CDR2 FQNNGV come from the germline V gene. The CDR3 has 14 amino acids. V was cut by 0 bases and J by 3 bases, with 8 bases left in between. The CDR3 sequence is CASSLDPLYYGYTF. CDR3 bases: TGTGCCAGCAGCTTAGATCCGCTATACTATGGCTACACCTTC.

The chain's CDR3 is CASRLAAGGGTGELFF. The CDR3 nucleotides are TGTGCCAGCAGACTAGCCGCAGGGGGCGGCACCGGGGAGCTGTTTTTT. The chain employs TRBV7-9 and TRBJ2-2; 8 nucleotides agree with TRBD1. CDR1 is SEHNR and CDR2 is FQNEAQ in the germline V gene (reference sequence). The ends lost 6 bases at V and 4 bases at J; junction bases unmatched: 10. The CDR3 is made up of 16 amino acids. Full variable domain (rest looked up from reference TRBV7-9 and TRBJ2-2): DTGVSQNPRHKITKRGQNVTFRCDPISEHNRLYWYRQTLGQGPEFLTYFQNEAQLEKSRLLSDRFSAERPKGSFSTLEIQRTEQGDSAMYLCASRLAAGGGTGELFFGEGSRLTVL.

The gene calls are TRBV11-2 and TRBJ2-3; TRBD2 is a possible D gene (6 bases). Germline V gives CDR1 SGHAT, CDR2 FQNNGV. This CDR3 comprises 17 residues. V shed 5 bases and J shed 0 bases, with 18 bases lying between them. The DNA of the CDR3 is TGTGCCAGCAGCCCGCGGGGACGCCCCCGGAGCACAGATACGCAGTATTTT. Its protein is CASSPRGRPRSTDTQYF.

The rearrangement uses TRBV25-1 and TRBJ1-3, with D possibly matching TRBD1 (6 bases). This CDR3 region has 14 residues. The V end lost 1 base, the J end lost 4 bases, and 8 bases lay between the germline ends. The germline V gene has CDR1 MGHDK and CDR2 SYGVNS. The CDR3 loop is CASSESGAGNTIYF. The CDR3 region has the DNA TGTGCCAGCAGTGAATCAGGGGCAGGAAACACCATATATTTT.

The chain is built from TRBV19 and TRBJ1-3; D might be TRBD1 (6 bases). V dropped 5 bases and J dropped 0 bases, with 14 bases sitting between them. Germline CDR1 and CDR2: LNHDA and SQIVND (reference sequence). The CDR3 is 16 residues long. The CDR3 DNA sequence: TGTGCCAGTAGTTTGCCGGGACAAGGCTCTGGAAACACCATATATTTT. Amino acids: CASSLPGQGSGNTIYF.

The chain carries TRBV4-3 and TRBJ1-4; 7 bases align to TRBD1. This CDR3 is 18 amino acids long. The V segment lost 5 bases and the J segment 5 bases; nucleotides outside the gene matches: 17. Germline V gives CDR1 LGHNA, CDR2 YSLEER. The CDR3 loop reads CASSSPGGEGALNEKLFF. In nucleotides, the CDR3 is TGCGCCAGCAGCTCCCCGGGGGGGGAGGGGGCCTTAAATGAAAAACTGTTTTTT.

This chain links TRBV2 with TRBJ1-1, with D perhaps TRBD1 (6 bases). V was trimmed by 7 bases and J by 5 bases, leaving 11 bases between them. CDR1 SNHLY and CDR2 FYNNEI come from the germline V gene. The CDR3 loop spans 12 amino acids. The CDR3 bases are TGTGCCAGCAACAGGGAGAGGACTGAAGCTTTCTTT. Its translation: CASNRERTEAFF.

The rearrangement links TRBV10-3 to TRBJ1-6; D is perhaps TRBD1 (5 bases). The V end lost 3 bases, the J end lost 8 bases, and 17 bases lay between the germline ends. The CDR3 has 16 residues. Germline lookup yields CDR1 ENHRY and CDR2 SYGVKD. Here the CDR3 DNA reads TGTGCCATCAGTGACCCGGACAAGGGAGGTCATTCACCCCTCCACTTT. Amino acids: CAISDPDKGGHSPLHF.

This chain connects TRBV2 to TRBJ2-7; a weak D match, TRBD1 (5 bases). Germline values: CDR1 SNHLY, CDR2 FYNNEI. The length of the CDR3 is 12 residues. V lost 6 bases and J 3 bases, leaving 9 bases between the germline ends. CDR3 DNA: TGTGCCAGCAGCAGCAGGGACTACGAGCAGTACTTC. Translation: CASSSRDYEQYF.

J is TRBJ2-5 and V is TRBV9; D unclear. Trimming pared 1 base from V and 5 bases from J, leaving 12 bases between. Germline CDR1 SGDLS, CDR2 YYNGEE. The CDR3 extends over 14 amino acids. The DNA of the CDR3 is TGTGCCAGCAGCGTATTGACCGCCGGGGAGACCCAGTACTTC. Protein: CASSVLTAGETQYF.

This clone was counted a single time. The chain carries TRBV3-1 (or the pseudogene TRBV3-2) and TRBJ2-7; D remains unclear. V shed 0 bases and J shed 6 bases, with 9 bases lying between them. The V gene's germline CDR1 is LGHDT and CDR2 YNNKEL (reference sequence). This CDR3 spans 13 amino acids. DNA for the CDR3: TGTGCCAGCAGCCAAGATCCCATCCCCGAGCAGTACTTC. It codes for CASSQDPIPEQYF.

The chain carries TRBV7-3 and TRBJ2-3; no firm D call. In germline, CDR1 is SGHTA, CDR2 FQGTGA. V was trimmed by 1 base and J by 8 bases, leaving 10 bases between them. CDR3 length: 13 amino acids. CDR3 in DNA: TGTGCCAGCAGCTTAAATCCGACGGGTACGCAGTATTTT. Translating gives CASSLNPTGTQYF.

The V gene is TRBV27, the J gene TRBJ2-7; TRBD2 aligns across 10 bases. Per the germline V gene, CDR1 is MNHEY and CDR2 is SMNVEV (reference sequence). CDR3 length: 15 amino acids. V lost 5 bases and J lost 0; bases outside the gene matches: 4. CDR3 residues: CASSTSGVYSYEQYF. For the CDR3, the DNA is TGTGCCAGCAGTACTAGCGGGGTGTACTCCTACGAGCAGTACTTC.

The chain recombines TRBV15 with TRBJ2-5; no clear D gene. The CDR3 runs 13 residues. Germline V gene sequence: CDR1 LNHNV, CDR2 YYDKDF (reference sequence). Trimming took off 2 bases at V and 4 bases at J, with 8 bases between the two ends. CDR3 loop: CATSRTAGETQYF. CDR3 in DNA: TGTGCCACCAGCAGAACAGCAGGAGAGACCCAGTACTTC.

The chain links TRBV28 to TRBJ2-1; D may be TRBD2 (7 bases). The CDR3 is 18 amino acids. Per germline, CDR1 MDHEN and CDR2 SYDVKM. The V end was cut by 3 bases, the J end by 6 bases, with 24 bases between. CDR3 in amino acids: CASSFFPHRGALRNEQFF. CDR3 coding DNA: TGTGCCAGCAGTTTTTTTCCCCACCGGGGGGCGCTTCGCAATGAGCAGTTCTTC.

The rearrangement uses TRBV28 and TRBJ2-3, with D unclear. Germline V gene lookup returns CDR1 MDHEN and CDR2 SYDVKM. The V end was cut by 4 bases, the J end by 0 bases, with 8 bases between. The CDR3 extends over 14 amino acids. CDR3 sequence: CASSSTASTDTQYF. For the CDR3, the DNA is TGTGCCAGCAGTTCAACAGCTAGCACAGATACGCAGTATTTT.

The chain uses TRBV15 and TRBJ1-4, with a tentative D call TRBD1 (6 bases). This CDR3 region has 15 residues. CDR1 is LNHNV, CDR2 YYDKDF, per germline (reference sequence). V dropped 3 bases and J dropped 8 bases, with 16 bases sitting between them. The CDR3 DNA is TGTGCCACCAGCAGGCAGGGGAATCCGCAAGAAAAACTGTTTTTT. This codes for CATSRQGNPQEKLFF.